The present entry profiles one TCR beta chain with its context. This specimen comes from a study of blood T cell repertoires in COVID-19. About the research overall: Samples representing acute and convalescent COVID-19 were sourced from the United States, Italy and Spain.

This CDR3 is built from 19 residues. Germline V gives CDR1 SGDLS, CDR2 YYNGEE. V shed 0 bases and J 0 bases; nucleotides not matched to a gene: 7. TCRdb keeps only in-frame clones here, not all; method: immunoSEQ multiplex PCR. Seen here are 150,000 to 160,000 clones, about 86% observed once, and the top ten hold 25% to 30%. The receptor was isolated from a woman between 55 and 75 years old with acute or convalescent COVID-19. This chain joins TRBV9 and TRBJ2-3; TRBD2 agrees at 13 bases. Material for sequencing was peripheral blood. For the CDR3, the DNA is TGTGCCAGCAGCGTAGAGGGACTAGCGGGGATTACTAGCACAGATACGCAGTATTTT. This translates into CASSVEGLAGITSTDTQYF.